A selection of T cell receptor beta chains follows, all from one sample in a study of technical replicates of blood from a few donors. Sequencing was performed with immunoSEQ multiplex PCR; in TCRdb, only in-frame clones are kept and a portion is missing. The sample shows some 56,000 clones, 90% to 95% of them seen only once. The specimen sequenced was PBMCs. These receptors all come from a human donor in good health. Some clones in this sample may be carry-over from other donors' samples. Each CDR3 is given with its conserved first and last residue.

j_gene: TRBJ1-1; v_gene: TRBV18; CDR3aa: CASSPSAGNTEAFF
j_gene: TRBJ1-6; v_gene: TRBV19; CDR3aa: CASSIPSTGTNSPLHF
j_gene: TRBJ1-2; v_gene: TRBV7-3; CDR3aa: CASSPGGGIDYGYTF
j_gene: TRBJ2-7; v_gene: TRBV6-4; CDR3aa: CAPTSLAGGSYEQYF
j_gene: TRBJ2-1; v_gene: TRBV4-3; CDR3aa: CASSQDVAGGYNEQFF
j_gene: TRBJ2-7; v_gene: TRBV29-1; CDR3aa: CSVELYGTDYEQYF
j_gene: TRBJ2-2; v_gene: TRBV14; CDR3aa: CASSSRTRDTGELFF
j_gene: TRBJ2-1; v_gene: TRBV5-1; CDR3aa: CASSWGTSGSHRNNEQFF
j_gene: TRBJ2-7; v_gene: TRBV7-2; CDR3aa: CASSRFSLASSSYEQYF
j_gene: TRBJ2-5; v_gene: TRBV5-1; CDR3aa: CASSRGTGRQETQYF
j_gene: TRBJ2-4; v_gene: TRBV1; CDR3aa: CTSSRMKDRGQRVGNIQYF
j_gene: TRBJ1-3; v_gene: TRBV5-6; CDR3aa: CASSLAGSGNTIYF
j_gene: TRBJ2-3; v_gene: TRBV7-9; CDR3aa: CASSLAGAGVGTDTQYF
j_gene: TRBJ2-2; v_gene: TRBV29-1; CDR3aa: CSARKLAGEDTGELFF
j_gene: TRBJ2-5; v_gene: TRBV9; CDR3aa: CASSLTGGGETQYF
j_gene: TRBJ2-5; v_gene: TRBV5-1; CDR3aa: CASSRALGREETQYF
j_gene: TRBJ2-1; v_gene: TRBV6-1; CDR3aa: CASSGGTSGNNEQFF
j_gene: TRBJ1-1; v_gene: TRBV18; CDR3aa: CASSPGQGATEAFF
j_gene: TRBJ1-3; v_gene: TRBV10-3; CDR3aa: CAIRTGPDSGNTIYF
j_gene: TRBJ2-4; v_gene: TRBV7-9; CDR3aa: CASSSQGTAKNIQYF
j_gene: TRBJ2-7; v_gene: TRBV6-1; CDR3aa: CASSSQGGYEQYF
j_gene: TRBJ1-2; v_gene: TRBV19; CDR3aa: CASSSLWGQQLGYTF
j_gene: TRBJ2-3; v_gene: TRBV9; CDR3aa: CASSSRGGPIGGQVDTQYF
j_gene: TRBJ1-2; v_gene: TRBV11-2; CDR3aa: CASSPFGSGENYGYTF
j_gene: TRBJ2-1; v_gene: TRBV7-2; CDR3aa: CASSILDGGEQFF
j_gene: TRBJ2-3; v_gene: TRBV2; CDR3aa: CASILTSAAPDTQYF
j_gene: TRBJ2-3; v_gene: TRBV7-9; CDR3aa: CASSPSYSGARADTQYF
j_gene: TRBJ2-7; v_gene: TRBV14; CDR3aa: CASSQDSPSGRSHEQYF
j_gene: TRBJ2-7; v_gene: TRBV27; CDR3aa: CASKKQGVLNYEQYF
j_gene: TRBJ1-3; v_gene: TRBV4-1; CDR3aa: CASSQAGTPSGNTIYF
j_gene: TRBJ1-2; v_gene: TRBV7-8; CDR3aa: CASSDSRGSYGYTF
j_gene: TRBJ2-7; v_gene: TRBV6-1; CDR3aa: CASWPGHRAYEQYF
j_gene: TRBJ1-2; v_gene: TRBV29-1; CDR3aa: CSVAGQGANYGYTF
j_gene: TRBJ2-5; v_gene: TRBV5-1; CDR3aa: CASSQNPGRETQYF
j_gene: TRBJ2-1; v_gene: TRBV9; CDR3aa: CASSVVGAAIINEQFF
j_gene: TRBJ2-1; v_gene: TRBV5-1; CDR3aa: CASSRGTSRDEQFF
j_gene: TRBJ2-7; v_gene: TRBV5-6; CDR3aa: CASSPGTGGSYEQYF